These T cell receptor beta chains were read from a single sample in a study of Ad26.COV2.S vaccination and SARS-CoV-2 variants. Sequencing used immunoSEQ multiplex PCR; TCRdb keeps in-frame clones, though not all of them. The repertoire holds about 350,000 clones, with 65% to 90% as singletons. The sample consisted of peripheral blood, taken in a trial of Ad26.COV2.S vaccine versus placebo. These receptor sequences come from a person aged 18-60 years who received the Ad26.COV2.S COVID-19 vaccine or a placebo. CDR3s include the opening cysteine and the closing phenylalanine or tryptophan. The D gene is left open where the match is weak. A row's size may be missing; if present it is once, few, many or a size class.

j_gene,d_gene,abundance,v_gene,CDR3nt,CDR3aa
TRBJ1-5,NA,few,TRBV7-2,TGTGCCAGCAGCCTGAGTGGGGGTACGGATCAGCCCCAGCATTTT,CASSLSGGTDQPQHF
TRBJ2-3,NA,NA,TRBV18,TGTGCCAGCTCACGGGCAGCCAGCAGCACAGATACGCAGTATTTT,CASSRAASSTDTQYF
TRBJ2-5,NA,NA,TRBV30,TGTGCCTGGAGTTCCGGGGGCTACTGGGGAGAGACCCAGTACTTC,CAWSSGGYWGETQYF
TRBJ2-1,NA,NA,TRBV7-3,TGTGCCAGCAGCCCAGGCTACGGGGCCTACAATGAGCAGTTCTTC,CASSPGYGAYNEQFF
TRBJ1-1,NA,NA,TRBV7-9,TGTGCCAGCAGCTTTGGCGGGGGGAACACTGAAGCTTTCTTT,CASSFGGGNTEAFF
TRBJ2-2,TRBD1,NA,TRBV19,TGTGCCAGTAGTACCGGACAGGGAATAACCGGGGAGCTGTTTTTT,CASSTGQGITGELFF
TRBJ2-1,NA,NA,TRBV6-2/TRBV6-3,TGTGCCAGCAGTTACCGGGGGTTTGAGTTCTTC,CASSYRGFEFF
TRBJ2-7,NA,NA,TRBV6-1,TGTGCCAGCAGTGAACACGGAGTCCTATTAGAGCAGTACTTC,CASSEHGVLLEQYF
TRBJ1-6,NA,NA,TRBV7-2,TGTGCCAGCAGCGGGCAGGGGTTAGGAAATTCACCCCTCCACTTT,CASSGQGLGNSPLHF
TRBJ1-1,NA,NA,TRBV2,TGTGCCAGCAGTGATTACACAGGGAGGAACACTGAAGCTTTCTTT,CASSDYTGRNTEAFF
TRBJ1-6,TRBD1,NA,TRBV15,TGTGCCACCACCGAGGACAGGGGGCATTCACCCCTCCACTTT,CATTEDRGHSPLHF
TRBJ1-2,TRBD1,once,TRBV9,TGTGCCAGCAGCGTAGAAGGGGGCAGAAGGGTGTCTTATGGCTACACCTTC,CASSVEGGRRVSYGYTF
TRBJ1-2,NA,NA,TRBV30,TGTGCCTGGAGCCCAGGGGCTGGCTACACCTTC,CAWSPGAGYTF
TRBJ2-1,NA,NA,TRBV10-3,TGTGCCATCTCGTGGGGGGCAGGCTCCTACAATGAGCAGTTCTTC,CAISWGAGSYNEQFF
TRBJ1-5,NA,many,TRBV12-3/TRBV12-4,TGTGCCAGCAGTTTAGGTAGCAATCAGCCCCAGCATTTT,CASSLGSNQPQHF
TRBJ1-2,NA,NA,TRBV5-1,TGCGCCAGCAGCTTGCCCGGGACTCATGGCTACACCTTC,CASSLPGTHGYTF
TRBJ1-2,TRBD1,NA,TRBV4-2,TGTGCCAGCAGCCCCGAGGACAGGGGGATCTATGGCTACACCTTC,CASSPEDRGIYGYTF
TRBJ2-5,NA,few,TRBV5-1,TGCGCCAGCAGCTTGGTGGGGGACATCCAAGAGACCCAGTACTTC,CASSLVGDIQETQYF
TRBJ2-7,NA,NA,TRBV2,TGTGCCAGCAGCCTTCGGCGGTACGAGCAGTACTTC,CASSLRRYEQYF
TRBJ2-7,NA,NA,TRBV27,TGTGCCAGCACCGCCTCAGGTGATAGTTGGGTGGGCGAGCAGTACTTC,CASTASGDSWVGEQYF
TRBJ2-1,TRBD1,NA,TRBV4-2,TGTGCCAGCAGCCAACAGACAGGGGGCCCCCACAATGAGCAGTTCTTC,CASSQQTGGPHNEQFF
TRBJ2-4,TRBD1,once,TRBV6-6,TGTGCCAGCAGTCCTCCCGGACAGGGGTTGTACTTC,CASSPPGQGLYF
TRBJ1-2,NA,NA,TRBV10-3,TGTGCCAACTCGGACGGCTATGGCTACACCTTC,CANSDGYGYTF
TRBJ1-5,NA,NA,TRBV4-1,TGCGCCAGCAGCCAAGACGTGGGGGCTGGTCAGCCCCAGCATTTT,CASSQDVGAGQPQHF
TRBJ1-1,NA,NA,TRBV29-1,TGCAGCGTTGCAACCACGCCCGGGGCGCGGGATACTGAAGCTTTCTTT,CSVATTPGARDTEAFF
TRBJ1-1,NA,once,TRBV29-1,TGCAGCGCCCTGGGGAGAAACACTGAAGCTTTCTTT,CSALGRNTEAFF
TRBJ1-5,NA,few,TRBV18,TGTGCCAGCTCACCAATACCTCAAGGCAGCAATCAGCCCCAGCATTTT,CASSPIPQGSNQPQHF
TRBJ1-2,NA,NA,TRBV13,TGTGCCAGCGGCCAAGCTAACTATGGCTACACCTTC,CASGQANYGYTF
TRBJ2-1,TRBD1,NA,TRBV6-5,TGTGCCAGCAGTTACTCGGGACAGGGAAAGGGCAATGAGCAGTTCTTC,CASSYSGQGKGNEQFF